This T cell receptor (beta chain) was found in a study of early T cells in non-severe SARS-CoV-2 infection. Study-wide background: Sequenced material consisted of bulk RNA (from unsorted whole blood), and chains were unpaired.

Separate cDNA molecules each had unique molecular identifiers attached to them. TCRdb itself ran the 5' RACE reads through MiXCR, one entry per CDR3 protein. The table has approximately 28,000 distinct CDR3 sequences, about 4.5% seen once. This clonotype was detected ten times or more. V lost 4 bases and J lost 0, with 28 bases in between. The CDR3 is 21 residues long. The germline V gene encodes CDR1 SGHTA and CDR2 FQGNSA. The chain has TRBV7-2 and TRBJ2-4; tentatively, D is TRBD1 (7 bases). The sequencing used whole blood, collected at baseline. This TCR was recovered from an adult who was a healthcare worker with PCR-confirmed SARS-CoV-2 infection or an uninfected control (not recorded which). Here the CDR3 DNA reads TGTGCCAGCAGCTCCAGCAGAAGCGGACAGGTGGGGGGACTAGCCAAAAACATTCAGTACTTC. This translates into CASSSSRSGQVGGLAKNIQYF.